Following are 5 T cell receptor beta chains from one sample sequenced in a study of T-cell reconstitution after alpha-beta-depleted transplantation in children. During its preparation, the TCRbeta library received unique molecular identifiers. TCRdb redid the calling of the PCR reads with MiXCR, one entry per CDR3 protein. The sample holds a few hundred thousand distinct CDR3 sequences; 27% are singletons and the top ten take just over 35%. The sequencing here drew on PBMCs, taken before TCRalphabeta/CD19-depleted stem cell transplant. The receptors here all came from a boy in the first two years of life with Wiskott-Aldrich syndrome, due to receive a stem cell transplant.

This clonotype was detected a few times. The chain couples TRBV27 to TRBJ2-1; 7 nucleotides match TRBD2. The germline V gene has CDR1 MNHEY and CDR2 SMNVEV (reference sequence). This CDR3 is 15 amino acids long. The J segment lost 6 bases and the V segment lost 5 bases, leaving 10 bases of the junction unmatched. The CDR3 sequence is CASSLRLAVPNEQFF. For the CDR3, the DNA is TGTGCCAGCAGTCTCAGACTAGCTGTGCCCAATGAGCAGTTCTTC.

This clonotype has more than one count but fewer than ten. The chain joins TRBV3-1 to TRBJ2-5; TRBD2 matches 7 bases. Germline loops: CDR1 LGHDT, CDR2 YNNKEL (reference sequence). The CDR3 has 15 amino acids. The trim removed 0 bases at V and 8 bases at J, leaving 9 bases unmatched. The CDR3 spells CASSQDLTSTHTQYF. The CDR3 region has the DNA TGTGCCAGCAGCCAAGATTTGACTAGCACTCATACCCAGTACTTC.

In its sample, this clonotype was seen a few times. The V call is TRBV11-2, the J call TRBJ2-3; either TRBD1 or TRBD2 may fit D (6 bases each). V lost 1 base, J lost 2 bases, and 10 bases lay in between. Germline lookup yields CDR1 SGHAT and CDR2 FQNNGV. The CDR3 contains 15 residues. For the CDR3, the DNA is TGTGCCAGCAGCTTAGCGGGGGCTAACACAGATACGCAGTATTTT. Translated: CASSLAGANTDTQYF. The whole variable domain, remainder taken from reference TRBV11-2 and TRBJ2-3, is EAGVAQSPRYKIIEKRQSVAFWCNPISGHATLYWYQQILGQGPKLLIQFQNNGVVDDSQLPKDRFSAERLKGVDSTLKIQPAKLEDSAVYLCASSLAGANTDTQYFGPGTRLTVL.

This clonotype came up a few times. This chain uses TRBV7-9 with TRBJ2-2; the D is unclear. Germline CDR1 reads SEHNR; CDR2 reads FQNEAQ (reference sequence). V was shortened by 6 bases and J by 3 bases, with 11 bases between the two germline ends. The CDR3 is 14 amino acids. This CDR3 is CASSPPADTGELFF. The CDR3 DNA reads TGTGCCAGCAGTCCCCCTGCTGACACCGGGGAGCTGTTTTTT.

The gene calls are TRBV20-1 and TRBJ2-7; 14 bases fit TRBD2. The CDR3 has 19 residues. J gave up 0 bases and V 0 bases, and 10 bases lay outside the gene matches. The germline V gene encodes CDR1 DFQATT and CDR2 SNEGSKA (reference sequence). The CDR3: CSARDLWGLAGASSYEQYF. As DNA, the CDR3 is TGCAGTGCTAGAGATCTCTGGGGACTAGCGGGGGCCAGCTCCTACGAGCAGTACTTC.